The next 21 T cell receptor beta chains were all read from a single sample in a study of shared clonotypes between healthy human individuals. The data were produced by immunoSEQ multiplex PCR, yet TCRdb's version contains in-frame clones alone and is incomplete. Of some 1 million clones in the sample, about 77% were seen once. Sample: memory CD4+ T cells sorted from blood. The subset denotes: CD45RA-negative fraction. The receptors derive from a man aged 18 to 30 in good health.

The V and J genes are TRBV30 and TRBJ1-1, with D maybe TRBD1 (5 bases). The CDR3 spans 15 residues. V lost 4 bases and J lost 1, with 16 bases in between. Germline CDR1 reads GTSNPN; CDR2 reads SVGIG (reference sequence). CDR3 amino acids: CAWTMGGTRNTEAFF. CDR3 in DNA: TGTGCCTGGACCATGGGGGGGACCCGGAACACTGAAGCTTTCTTT. Looking up the rest from reference TRBV30 and TRBJ1-1 gives the full variable domain: SQTIHQWPATLVQPVGSPLSLECTVEGTSNPNLYWYRQAAGRGLQLLFYSVGIGQISSEVPQNLSASRPQDRQFILSSKKLLLSDSGFYLCAWTMGGTRNTEAFFGQGTRLTVV.

The chain joins TRBV30 to TRBJ1-5, with no clear D. Per the germline V gene, CDR1 is GTSNPN and CDR2 is SVGIG (reference sequence). This CDR3 has 13 amino acids. Trimming removed 2 bases from V and 3 bases from J, with 8 bases in between. In DNA form, the CDR3 reads TGTGCCTGGAGTCAAAACCACAATCAGCCCCAGCATTTT. Translating it yields CAWSQNHNQPQHF.

The chain is built from TRBV9 and TRBJ1-1; the match to TRBD1 covers 7 bases. The CDR3 covers 12 residues. V lost 4 bases and J lost 13; bases outside the gene matches: 10. Per the germline V gene, CDR1 is SGDLS and CDR2 is YYNGEE. DNA for the CDR3: TGTGCCAGCAGCCCGGTCCGACAGGGCGTTTTCTTT. Translated: CASSPVRQGVFF. Supplemented by reference TRBV9 and TRBJ1-1, the full variable domain reads DSGVTQTPKHLITATGQRVTLRCSPRSGDLSVYWYQQSLDQGLQFLIQYYNGEERAKGNILERFSAQQFPDLHSELNLSSLELGDSALYFCASSPVRQGVFFGQGTRLTVV.

Only one count was recorded for this clone. At one end the junction does not follow the germline gene, possibly because of a read error. The gene calls are TRBV7-7 and TRBJ2-1; the D gene is possibly TRBD2 (6 bases). The CDR3 spans 14 residues. The germline V gene encodes CDR1 SSHAT and CDR2 FNYEAQ (reference sequence). The CDR3 is CASSPNPGGLKQFF. CDR3 nucleotide sequence: TGTGCTAGCAGCCCCAACCCCGGGGGTCTAAAGCAGTTCTTC. Drawing the rest from reference TRBV7-7 and TRBJ2-1, the complete variable domain is GAGVSQSPRYKVTKRGQDVTLRCDPISSHATLYWYQQALGQGPEFLTYFNYEAQPDKSGLPSDRFSAERPEGSISTLTIQRTEQRDSAMYRCASSPNPGGLKQFFGPGTRLTVL.

The chain combines TRBV30 with TRBJ2-2, with D unclear. Looked up from germline, CDR1 is GTSNPN and CDR2 is SVGIG (reference sequence). V shed 0 bases and J shed 3 bases, with 11 bases lying between them. The CDR3 extends over 15 amino acids. The CDR3 DNA sequence: TGTGCCTGGAGTGTGCCAGGTCGTGACACCGGGGAGCTGTTTTTT. This sequence encodes CAWSVPGRDTGELFF.

This rearrangement joins TRBV7-9 to TRBJ1-2; perhaps TRBD1 as D (6 bases). Per germline, CDR1 SEHNR and CDR2 FQNEAQ (reference sequence). The CDR3 sequence is 15 residues long. Trimming left V 2 bases short and J 3 bases short, with 13 bases between. The CDR3 region is CASSLYQGPDYGYTF. The CDR3 nucleotides read TGTGCCAGCAGCTTATATCAGGGGCCAGACTATGGCTACACCTTC.

The table lists this clone with a few counts. The chain recombines TRBV29-1 with TRBJ1-2; 8 bases line up with TRBD1. This CDR3 has 14 amino acids. Germline V gene data show CDR1 as SQVTM and CDR2 as ANQGSEA. Trimming cost V 7 bases and J 4 bases; bases outside gene matches: 11. CDR3 DNA: TGCAGCGCCGGTACAGGGGGGGGAGCCTATGGCTACACCTTC. Translated, it gives CSAGTGGGAYGYTF.

This clone was observed a handful of times. The chain joins TRBV19 to TRBJ2-1; 10 bases line up with TRBD2. Germline CDR1 LNHDA, CDR2 SQIVND (reference sequence). The V and J ends lost 3 bases and 8 bases, in that order; junction bases with no gene match: 16. The CDR3 totals 18 residues. The CDR3 nucleotides read TGTGCCAGTAGTATTAGTCCGGCTAGCGGGAGTTACGCGGATGAGCAGTTCTTC. It yields the protein CASSISPASGSYADEQFF.

CDR3 sequence reads: CASSLETLADTQYF. CDR3 bases: TGCGCCAGCAGCTTGGAGACACTCGCGGATACGCAGTATTTT. The chain employs TRBV5-1 and TRBJ2-3; D unclear. Trimming took 0 bases from V and 6 from J, leaving 11 bases between them. Germline V gene sequence: CDR1 SGHRS, CDR2 YFSETQ. The CDR3 is 14 amino acids.

This chain connects TRBV15 to TRBJ2-1; a possible D gene is TRBD2 (6 bases). The CDR3 is 17 amino acids. Trimming removed 3 bases from V and 0 bases from J, with 15 bases in between. Germline assignment: CDR1 LNHNV and CDR2 YYDKDF (reference sequence). CDR3 residues: CATSRPGLGSSYNEQFF. CDR3 bases: TGTGCCACCAGCAGGCCGGGACTCGGTAGCTCCTACAATGAGCAGTTCTTC.

Details on this clone: A single base is all that separates this from a far larger clone, so a read error is likely. The V and J genes are TRBV7-9 and TRBJ2-3; maybe TRBD1 (5 bases). There are 16 residues in the CDR3. Germline CDR1 and CDR2: SEHNR and FQNEAQ (reference sequence). The CDR3 sequence: CASSPPATESTGTQYF. The CDR3 nucleotides read TGTGCCAGCAGTCCTCCAGCGACAGAGAGCACAGGTACGCAGTATTTT.

The chain has TRBV2 and TRBJ2-3, with a tentative D call TRBD1 (6 bases). The V gene's germline CDR1 is SNHLY and CDR2 FYNNEI. The CDR3 is made up of 14 amino acids. Trimming cost V 7 bases and J 2 bases, with 13 bases left between them. The CDR3 bases are TGTGCCAGCAATCCAAGGACAGCCACAGATACGCAGTATTTT. Its protein product is CASNPRTATDTQYF.

V and J are TRBV2 and TRBJ2-7, with a tentative D call TRBD2 (6 bases). CDR1 is SNHLY, CDR2 FYNNEI, per germline. There are 12 residues in the CDR3. The V and J ends lost 6 bases and 7 bases respectively, with 13 bases between them. This CDR3 reads CASRTLLAEQYF. In DNA form, the CDR3 reads TGTGCCAGCAGGACCTTGCTAGCGGAGCAGTACTTC.

This clone was counted between two and nine times. The V and J genes are TRBV28 and TRBJ1-1; no clear D gene. The CDR3 length is 11 residues. Germline CDR1 MDHEN, CDR2 SYDVKM. V was trimmed by 6 bases and J by 7 bases, leaving 9 bases between them. CDR3 residues: CASSQSVEAFF. The CDR3 DNA reads TGTGCCAGCAGCCAGTCAGTTGAAGCTTTCTTT.

The genes are TRBV2 and TRBJ1-4, with a tentative D call TRBD1 (6 bases). The germline gives CDR1 SNHLY, CDR2 FYNNEI. This CDR3 spans 15 amino acids. V gave up 6 bases and J gave up 4 bases, with 15 bases separating them. CDR3 in amino acids: CASSLNRGNNEKLFF. CDR3 DNA: TGTGCCAGCAGCCTCAATAGGGGGAATAATGAAAAACTGTTTTTT.

This clone occurred a few times. This chain joins TRBV11-2 and TRBJ2-2; D is unresolved. This CDR3 spans 12 amino acids. Trimming removed 2 bases at V and 7 bases at J, with 5 bases between. CDR1 is SGHAT and CDR2 is FQNNGV in the germline V gene. In DNA, the CDR3 is TGTGCCAGCAGCTTAATTGTCGGGGAGCTGTTTTTT. This translates into CASSLIVGELFF.

The rearrangement joins TRBV2 to TRBJ2-5, with 8 bases aligning to TRBD2. Germline V gives CDR1 SNHLY, CDR2 FYNNEI. This CDR3 spans 14 amino acids. Trimming cost V 7 bases and J 0 bases; bases outside gene matches: 4. CDR3 DNA sequence: TGTGCCAGCAAGAGCGGGGGATACCAAGAGACCCAGTACTTC. It is translated as CASKSGGYQETQYF.

The chain has TRBV5-6 and TRBJ1-2; 7 bases agree with TRBD1. V was clipped by 4 bases and J by 5 bases; unmatched bases: 2. The CDR3 covers 12 residues. Germline CDR1 is SGHDT and CDR2 is YYEEEE. CDR3 region: CASSTTGYGYTF. Written as DNA, the CDR3 is TGTGCCAGCAGCACGACAGGGTATGGCTACACCTTC.

This clone was recorded a few times. This chain connects TRBV9 to TRBJ1-6, with D perhaps TRBD1 (5 bases). This CDR3 region has 16 residues. The germline gives CDR1 SGDLS, CDR2 YYNGEE. Trimming left V 0 bases short and J 9 bases short, with 16 bases between. CDR3 sequence (DNA): TGTGCCAGCAGCGTAGAAGGCACGGGCCAGGGTTCACCCCTCCACTTT. It encodes CASSVEGTGQGSPLHF.

This chain joins TRBV11-1 and TRBJ1-6; TRBD1 matches at 7 bases. CDR1 SGHAT and CDR2 FQDESV come from the germline V gene (reference sequence). The length of the CDR3 is 15 residues. The V gene end was trimmed by 1 base and the J gene end by 9 bases; junction bases not matched to a gene: 6. CDR3 DNA: TGTGCCAGCAGCTTAGAGCGGCAGGGGGTTTCACCCCTCCACTTT. As protein: CASSLERQGVSPLHF.

The genes are TRBV4-1 and TRBJ2-3, with TRBD2 matching over 7 bases. The CDR3 runs 15 residues. After removal of 2 bases from V and 2 bases from J, the junction contained 4 bases not matched to a gene. Germline lookup yields CDR1 MGHRA and CDR2 YSYEKL. As DNA, the CDR3 is TGCGCCAGCAGCCAAATGGGACTACCCACAGATACGCAGTATTTT. Its translation: CASSQMGLPTDTQYF.